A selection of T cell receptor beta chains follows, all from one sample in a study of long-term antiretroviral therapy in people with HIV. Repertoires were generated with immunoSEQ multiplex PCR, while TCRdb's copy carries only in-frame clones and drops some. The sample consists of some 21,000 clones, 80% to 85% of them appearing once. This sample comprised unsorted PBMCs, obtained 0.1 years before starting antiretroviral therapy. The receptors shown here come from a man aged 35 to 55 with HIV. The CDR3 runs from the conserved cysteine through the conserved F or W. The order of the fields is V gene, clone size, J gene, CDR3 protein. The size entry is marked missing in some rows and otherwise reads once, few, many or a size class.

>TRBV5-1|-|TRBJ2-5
CASSPGTGGYQETQYF
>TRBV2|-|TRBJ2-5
CASSEHVQETQYF
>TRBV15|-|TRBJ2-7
CATSRDLSTRGAYEQYF
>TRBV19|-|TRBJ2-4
CASSIGLAGGGVDIQYF
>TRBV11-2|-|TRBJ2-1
CASSLGQFAYNEQFF
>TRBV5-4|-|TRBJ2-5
CASSKDGTSDETQYF
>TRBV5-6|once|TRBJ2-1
CASSYVGTSGSNEQFF
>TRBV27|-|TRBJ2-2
CASSFREGTGELFF
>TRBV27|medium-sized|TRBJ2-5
CASSPGTGGNQETQYF
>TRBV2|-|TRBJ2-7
CASRRGIEQYF
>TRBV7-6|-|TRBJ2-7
CASSLGAGVGVDEQYF
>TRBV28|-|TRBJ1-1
CASSLTGGLYTEAFF
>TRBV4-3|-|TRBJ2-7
CASSQGLAGAYEQYF
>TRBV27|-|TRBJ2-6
CASRTGANVLTF
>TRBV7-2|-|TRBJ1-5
CASSWEGPNQPQHF
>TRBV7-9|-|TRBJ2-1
CASSLGPATYNEQFF
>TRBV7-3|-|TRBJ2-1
CASSVSGTNEQFF
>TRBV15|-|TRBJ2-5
CATSRDGGRQETQYF
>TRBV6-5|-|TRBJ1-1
CASRSSSMNTEAFF
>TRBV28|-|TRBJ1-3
CASSRGTAGNTIYF
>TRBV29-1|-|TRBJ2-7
CSAVAGGLYEQYF
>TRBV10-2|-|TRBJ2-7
CASSTGQPYEQYF
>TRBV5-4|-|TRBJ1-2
CASSLARGQDYGYTF
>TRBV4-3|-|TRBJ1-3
CASSVGTGGENTIYF
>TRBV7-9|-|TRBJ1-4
CASSLGPIQGSNEKLFF
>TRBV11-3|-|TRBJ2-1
CASSSGTSGPSYNEQFF
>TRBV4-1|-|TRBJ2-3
CASSQFGPTASTDTQYF
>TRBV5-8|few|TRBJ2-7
CASSLSGLSYEQYF
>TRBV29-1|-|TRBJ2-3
CSVRESSTDTQYF
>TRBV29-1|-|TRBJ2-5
CSAAGTGNQETQYF
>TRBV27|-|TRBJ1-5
CASSLYPIEGQPQHF
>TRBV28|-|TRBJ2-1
CASSLTGTSNEQFF
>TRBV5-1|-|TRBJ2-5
CASSLSGVQETQYF
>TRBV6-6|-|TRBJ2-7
CASRLAGTGAHEQYF
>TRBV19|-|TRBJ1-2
CATNQAFDYGYTF
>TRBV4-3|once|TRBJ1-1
CASSQGLGRRTEAFF
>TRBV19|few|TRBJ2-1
CASSIGGSGGSNEQFF
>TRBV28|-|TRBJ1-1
CASRFDTGEVYTEAFF
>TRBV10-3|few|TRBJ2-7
CAISERTGSSYEQYF
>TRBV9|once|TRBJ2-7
CASSVPTPLSYEQYF
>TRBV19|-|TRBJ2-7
CASRGDTAYEQYF
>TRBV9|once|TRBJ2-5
CASSGNRGTAETQYF
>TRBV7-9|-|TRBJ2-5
CASSLGLAGGNQETQYF
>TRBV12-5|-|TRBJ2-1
CASGSRLEQFF
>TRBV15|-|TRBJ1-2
CATSRAGSFLTF
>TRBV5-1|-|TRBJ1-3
CASSLAGLSGNTIYF
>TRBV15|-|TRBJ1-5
CATRRLGGASNQPQHF
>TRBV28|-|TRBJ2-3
CASRGEADTQYF
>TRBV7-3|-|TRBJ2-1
CASSYGGTGANEQFF
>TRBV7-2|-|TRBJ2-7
CASSSRGTSYEQYF
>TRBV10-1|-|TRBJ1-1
CASLSRGRTEAFF
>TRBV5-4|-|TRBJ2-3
CASSLAGPRTADTQYF
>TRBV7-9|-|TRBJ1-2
CASSPPQGRIDGYTF
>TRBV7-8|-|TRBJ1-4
CASSLGRRDSFATNEKLFF
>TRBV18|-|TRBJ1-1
CASSPIPVLNTEAFF